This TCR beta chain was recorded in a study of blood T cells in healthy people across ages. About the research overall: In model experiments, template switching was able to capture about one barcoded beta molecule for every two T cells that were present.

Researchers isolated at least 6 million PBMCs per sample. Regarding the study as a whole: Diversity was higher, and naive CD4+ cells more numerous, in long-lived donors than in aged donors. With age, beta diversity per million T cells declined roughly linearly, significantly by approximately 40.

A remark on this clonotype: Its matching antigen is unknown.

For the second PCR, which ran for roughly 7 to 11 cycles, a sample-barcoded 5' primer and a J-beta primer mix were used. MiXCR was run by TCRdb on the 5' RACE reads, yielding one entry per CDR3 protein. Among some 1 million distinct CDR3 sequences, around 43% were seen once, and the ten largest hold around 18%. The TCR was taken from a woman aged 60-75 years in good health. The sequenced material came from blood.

CDR3 bases: TGTGCCAGCAGTGAAGGACAGGGTAACAATGAGCAGTTCTTC. Its protein product is CASSEGQGNNEQFF. The chain recombines TRBV25-1 with TRBJ2-1, with TRBD1 matching over 8 bases. The germline gives CDR1 MGHDK, CDR2 SYGVNS. The trim removed 2 bases at V and 5 bases at J, leaving 2 bases unmatched. The CDR3 is 14 residues long. The variable domain in full, with the rest retrieved from reference TRBV25-1 and TRBJ2-1, is EADIYQTPRYLVIGTGKKITLECSQTMGHDKMYWYQQDPGMELHLIHYSYGVNSTEKGDLSSESTVSRIRTEHFPLTLESARPSHTSQYLCASSEGQGNNEQFFGPGTRLTVL.